This is a list of T cell receptor beta chains from one sample in a study of blood T cell repertoires in COVID-19. Assay: immunoSEQ multiplex PCR; the TCRdb copy retains only in-frame clones and omits some. The sample comprises some 130,000 clones, more than 75% of which are singletons, and around 18% rests with the top ten. The specimen was peripheral blood. All receptors derive from a woman in her forties or fifties who had recovered from COVID-19. CDR3s include the opening cysteine and the closing phenylalanine or tryptophan. The D gene is left open where the match is weak.

v_gene	d_gene	j_gene	CDR3nt	CDR3aa
TRBV7-2	TRBD1	TRBJ1-2	TGTGCCAGCAGCTACCTCCTAAGGGGGCAGGGCTACACCTTC	CASSYLLRGQGYTF
TRBV7-2	TRBD2	TRBJ2-7	TGTGCCAGCAGCTTCGGACTAGCGGGTTACTACGAGCAGTACTTC	CASSFGLAGYYEQYF
TRBV6-5	.	TRBJ1-5	TGTGCCAGCAGAAGTAGACAGATTAGCAATCAGCCCCAGCATTTT	CASRSRQISNQPQHF
TRBV5-4	TRBD1	TRBJ1-2	TGTGCCAGCAGCTTGGGTGAGGGGGCCTACCGCTATGGCTACACCTTC	CASSLGEGAYRYGYTF
TRBV30	.	TRBJ1-2	TGTGCCTGGACCCCAGGGAATTGGGGCTACACCTTC	CAWTPGNWGYTF
TRBV5-8	TRBD2	TRBJ2-3	TGTGCCAGCAGCCCCCGACTAGCGGGGAGCACAGATACGCAGTATTTT	CASSPRLAGSTDTQYF
TRBV20-1	.	TRBJ2-7	TGCAGTGCTAGTACTAGTGGCTCCTACGAGCAGTACTTC	CSASTSGSYEQYF
TRBV7-2	.	TRBJ1-1	TGTGCCAGCAGCCTCGATAGGAACACTGAAGCTTTCTTT	CASSLDRNTEAFF
TRBV4-2	.	TRBJ1-2	TGTGCCAGCAGCCAAGTGGAGGGAGGCTACACCTTC	CASSQVEGGYTF
TRBV28	TRBD1	TRBJ2-5	TGTGCCAGCAGACTAAGACAGGGACCTTTTAAAGAGACCCAGTACTTC	CASRLRQGPFKETQYF
TRBV6-5	TRBD1	TRBJ1-2	TGTGCCAGCAGCATAGACAGGGGGCTCTATGGCTACACCTTC	CASSIDRGLYGYTF
TRBV27	TRBD1	TRBJ1-2	TGTGCCAGCAGTTTGACAGGGGTCTATGGCTACACCTTC	CASSLTGVYGYTF
TRBV13	.	TRBJ2-7	TGTGCCAGCAGCTGGGCAGCCTACGAGCAGTACTTC	CASSWAAYEQYF
TRBV7-9	TRBD1	TRBJ1-1	TGTGCCAGCAGGCGGGACAGAACTGAAGCTTTCTTT	CASRRDRTEAFF
TRBV10-3	TRBD2	TRBJ2-1	TGTGCCATCAGTACCGGGACTAGCGGGTCCAATGAGCAGTTCTTC	CAISTGTSGSNEQFF
TRBV6-5	TRBD1	TRBJ2-7	TGTGCCAGCAGCCGGACACAGGGGACCCCCGGAGAGCAGTACTTC	CASSRTQGTPGEQYF
TRBV7-2	TRBD2	TRBJ2-7	TGTGCCAGCAGCTTAGCAGCGGGAGCCTACGAGCAGTACTTC	CASSLAAGAYEQYF
TRBV5-1	TRBD2	TRBJ2-1	TGCGCCAGCAGCTTAGTGACTAGCCCTTTAAATGAGCAGTTCTTC	CASSLVTSPLNEQFF